Shown below are 25 T cell receptor beta chains from a single sample sequenced in a study of response to subunit inactivated influenza vaccine. TCRdb re-called the RT-PCR reads with MiXCR, one entry per CDR3 protein. The profile shows more than 450,000 distinct CDR3 sequences, approximately 7.1% of them singletons. The specimen comprised PBMCs from blood, sampled less than 30 months after vaccination. These receptors all come from a man between 50 and 75 years old who received an inactivated influenza vaccine.

This clonotype was observed a handful of times. The V and J genes are TRBV15 and TRBJ2-7; D uncertain. Trimming took 0 bases from V and 0 from J, leaving 9 bases between them. Germline assignment: CDR1 LNHNV and CDR2 YYDKDF (reference sequence). This CDR3 is 15 amino acids long. This CDR3 is CATSRDKVFSYEQYF. The CDR3 DNA is TGTGCCACCAGCAGAGATAAGGTTTTCTCCTACGAGCAGTACTTC.

The genes are TRBV29-1 and TRBJ2-5, with 9 bases identical to TRBD1. This CDR3 spans 13 amino acids. Germline V gene sequence: CDR1 SQVTM, CDR2 ANQGSEA. V trimming: 5 bases; J trimming: 4 bases; junction bases outside the gene matches: 5. CDR3 loop: CSVHRGLRETQYF. DNA for the CDR3: TGCAGCGTTCACAGGGGGCTTCGAGAGACCCAGTACTTC.

This clonotype was picked up a small number of times. The CDR3 region has the DNA TGTGCCAGCAGTAAAAGCGGGCACTCCTACAATGAGCAGTTCTTC. The encoded protein is CASSKSGHSYNEQFF. The chain joins TRBV6-2 or TRBV6-3 to TRBJ2-1; possible D gene TRBD2, 6 bases. The CDR3 extends over 15 amino acids. V was clipped by 5 bases and J by 0 bases, with 11 bases between them. CDR1 is MNHEY and CDR2 is SVGEGT in the germline V gene.

This clonotype was found many times. V and J are TRBV10-3 and TRBJ2-3; 7 bases map to TRBD2. The CDR3 totals 10 residues. Germline V lookup: CDR1 ENHRY, CDR2 SYGVKD. CDR3: CAYGGDTQYF. The CDR3 coding sequence is TGTGCATACGGGGGGGATACGCAGTATTTT.

A few counts support this clonotype. The rearrangement links TRBV30 to TRBJ2-7; 10 bases are shared with TRBD1. CDR3 length equals 12 residues. With V trimmed by 8 bases and J by 5 bases, 6 bases remained unmatched. Germline CDR1 and CDR2: GTSNPN and SVGIG (reference sequence). The CDR3 region has the DNA TGTGCCAGCCGGGACAGGGGACACGAGCAGTACTTC. Translation gives CASRDRGHEQYF.

This chain's CDR3 is CSASRGEETQYF. The CDR3 nucleotides read TGCAGTGCTAGCCGGGGGGAAGAGACCCAGTACTTC. The chain is built from TRBV20-1 and TRBJ2-5; 7 bases agree with TRBD2. The CDR3 is 12 amino acids. The V and J ends lost 3 bases and 3 bases, in that order; junction bases with no gene match: 1. The germline gives CDR1 DFQATT, CDR2 SNEGSKA (reference sequence).

This clonotype was detected ten times or more. The chain uses TRBV4-2 and TRBJ2-7, with 13 bases identical to TRBD2. This CDR3 contains 14 residues. Germline CDR1 reads LGHNA; CDR2 reads YNFKEQ. Unmatched junction bases numbered 4, after V lost 4 bases and J lost 7 bases. The CDR3 here is CASSLGTSGTEQYF. The CDR3 nucleotides are TGTGCCAGCAGCCTCGGGACTAGCGGGACAGAGCAGTACTTC.

This clonotype was found many times. The genes are TRBV20-1 and TRBJ1-2; D remains ambiguous. Trimming removed 3 bases from V and 4 bases from J, with 9 bases in between. This CDR3 is 12 amino acids long. In germline, CDR1 is DFQATT, CDR2 SNEGSKA (reference sequence). CDR3 loop: CSASENSYGYTF. CDR3 sequence (DNA): TGCAGTGCTAGTGAGAACTCCTATGGCTACACCTTC.

Ten or more counts support this clonotype. This rearrangement joins TRBV4-1 to TRBJ2-5; the D is unclear. The V gene lost 2 bases and the J gene lost 0 bases, with 7 bases spanning the gap. CDR3 length: 14 amino acids. Germline V gives CDR1 MGHRA, CDR2 YSYEKL. The CDR3 sequence is CASSQSGYQETQYF. CDR3 nucleotide sequence: TGCGCCAGCAGCCAATCTGGCTACCAAGAGACCCAGTACTTC.

The V gene is TRBV7-2, the J gene TRBJ2-7; 7 bases map to TRBD2. The V and J ends lost 5 bases and 2 bases, in that order; junction bases with no gene match: 6. This CDR3 has 14 amino acids. Germline CDR1 reads SGHTA; CDR2 reads FQGNSA. CDR3 nucleotides: TGTGCCAGCAGCCCCACAGCGGGGCCCTACGAGCAGTACTTC. Amino acids: CASSPTAGPYEQYF.

V and J are TRBV12-3 or TRBV12-4 and TRBJ2-7; no clear D gene. The V end lost 6 bases, the J end lost 7 bases, and 16 bases lay between the germline ends. This CDR3 region has 13 residues. Here the CDR3 reads CASRPDTIGEQYF. The CDR3 DNA reads as TGTGCCAGCAGACCCGACACGATCGGGGAGCAGTACTTC.

CDR3 DNA: TGTGCCAGCAGCCAGGGTGGATTGATGGAGACCCAGTACTTC. It yields the protein CASSQGGLMETQYF. This chain links TRBV6-1 with TRBJ2-5; a possible D gene is TRBD1 (5 bases). V gave up 6 bases and J gave up 5 bases, with 16 bases separating them. The germline gives CDR1 MNHNS, CDR2 SASEGT. This CDR3 region has 14 residues.

There are a few counts of this clonotype. This rearrangement joins TRBV7-2 to TRBJ2-1, with D possibly being TRBD2 (5 bases). This CDR3 has 15 residues. V lost 3 bases to trimming and J lost 12 bases, with 21 bases between them. Germline lookup yields CDR1 SGHTA and CDR2 FQGNSA. The CDR3 spells CASSLPGGVGLLQFF. CDR3 nucleotide sequence: TGTGCCAGCAGCTTGCCCGGAGGCGTGGGATTATTGCAGTTCTTC. The full variable domain, rest sourced from reference TRBV7-2 and TRBJ2-1, is GAGVSQSPSNKVTEKGKDVELRCDPISGHTALYWYRQSLGQGLEFLIYFQGNSAPDKSGLPSDRFSAERTGGSVSTLTIQRTQQEDSAVYLCASSLPGGVGLLQFFGPGTRLTVL.

This clonotype has only a few counts. The V gene is TRBV29-1, the J gene TRBJ1-2, with D uncertain. This CDR3 comprises 13 residues. V was trimmed by 7 bases and J by 0 bases, leaving 12 bases between them. The germline V gene has CDR1 SQVTM and CDR2 ANQGSEA. CDR3 protein: CSAEDGSNYGYTF. The CDR3 DNA is TGCAGCGCAGAAGACGGCTCTAACTATGGCTACACCTTC.

The chain employs TRBV7-2 and TRBJ2-7, with D uncertain. Germline loops: CDR1 SGHTA, CDR2 FQGNSA. With 5 bases removed from V and 2 bases from J, the gap between germline ends came to 13 bases. There are 14 residues in the CDR3. CDR3 sequence reads: CASSSRTRPYEQYF. In DNA, the CDR3 is TGTGCCAGCAGCAGCCGGACCCGACCCTACGAGCAGTACTTC.

This clonotype was picked up many times. This chain uses TRBV10-2 with TRBJ1-1; D is undetermined. The CDR3 totals 11 residues. Trimming took 0 bases from V and 10 from J, leaving 6 bases between them. Germline lookup yields CDR1 WSHSY and CDR2 SAAADI. The CDR3 region has the DNA TGCGCCAGCAGTGAGTCGACTCTAGCTTTCTTT. Translated, it gives CASSESTLAFF.

Comment on this clonotype: A much more abundant neighbour one base away suggests this may be a read error. The V call is TRBV29-1, the J call TRBJ2-1; D might be TRBD1 (6 bases). There are 14 residues in the CDR3. In germline, CDR1 is SQVTM, CDR2 ANQGSEA. This chain's CDR3 is CRVDTSGQGNEQFF. The CDR3 region has the DNA TGCAGGGTTGATACGAGCGGCCAGGGGAATGAGCAGTTCTTC.

In its sample, this clonotype was seen a few times. This chain links TRBV7-9 with TRBJ2-2, with 7 bases identical to TRBD1. Per the germline V gene, CDR1 is SEHNR and CDR2 is FQNEAQ (reference sequence). The CDR3 runs to 15 residues. The V segment lost 5 bases and the J segment 7 bases; nucleotides outside the gene matches: 10. CDR3 in amino acids: CASSTAGTADGELFF. CDR3 DNA: TGTGCCAGCAGCACCGCCGGGACAGCTGACGGGGAGCTGTTTTTT.

This clonotype appeared a few times. V is TRBV6-2 or TRBV6-3 and J is TRBJ2-3, with D maybe TRBD2 (6 bases). The CDR3 sequence is 17 residues long. V gave up 0 bases and J gave up 6 bases, with 19 bases separating them. Germline CDR1 MNHEY, CDR2 SVGEGT. As DNA, the CDR3 is TGTGCCAGCAGTTACTCGAGAGCTAGCGCCGACTGGGATACGCAGTATTTT. Amino acids: CASSYSRASADWDTQYF.

This clonotype was detected ten times or more. The gene calls are TRBV4-3 and TRBJ2-6; tentative D call: TRBD2 (5 bases). The ends were cut back, 0 bases at V and 4 bases at J, with 13 bases in the middle. The CDR3 runs to 17 residues. Germline V gives CDR1 LGHNA, CDR2 YSLEER. The CDR3 sequence: CASSQESPTRGANVLTF. CDR3 DNA sequence: TGCGCCAGCAGCCAAGAGTCACCTACTAGGGGGGCCAACGTCCTGACTTTC.

The count of this clonotype is one. The chain combines TRBV3-1 with TRBJ2-5, with D possibly matching TRBD1 (5 bases). The CDR3 extends over 15 amino acids. The germline V gene has CDR1 LGHDT and CDR2 YNNKEL (reference sequence). Trimming cost V 6 bases and J 3 bases, with 17 bases left between them. DNA of the CDR3: TGTGCCAGCAGTCGAAACGCAGGGTATAAAGAGACCCAGTACTTC. It is translated as CASSRNAGYKETQYF.

This clonotype occurred a few times. The chain employs TRBV18 and TRBJ1-1; D call uncertain. This CDR3 has 13 residues. Germline V gene lookup returns CDR1 KGHSH and CDR2 LQKENI. V lost 8 bases to trimming and J lost 5 bases, with 15 bases between them. This chain's CDR3 is CASTLGRETEAFF. CDR3 nucleotides: TGTGCCAGCACACTGGGGAGGGAGACTGAAGCTTTCTTT.

The V call is TRBV2, the J call TRBJ2-1; D possibly corresponds to TRBD2 (6 bases). This CDR3 has 15 residues. From germline, CDR1 is SNHLY and CDR2 FYNNEI. V was trimmed by 3 bases and J by 4 bases, leaving 13 bases between them. The CDR3 DNA follows: TGTGCCAGCAGTGAGCGAGCGGGTTTATACAATGAGCAGTTCTTC. Translation gives CASSERAGLYNEQFF.

This clonotype occurred many times. V gene TRBV12-3 or TRBV12-4 combines with J gene TRBJ2-7; TRBD1 agrees at 10 bases. Trimming cost V 3 bases and J 2 bases; bases outside gene matches: 4. The CDR3 runs to 15 residues. CDR3 residues: CASSLLGQGAYEQYF. Written as DNA, the CDR3 is TGTGCCAGCAGTTTGTTAGGACAGGGGGCCTACGAGCAGTACTTC.

In its sample, this clonotype was seen many times. The chain combines TRBV20-1 with TRBJ2-3; 14 bases are a match to TRBD2. The trim removed 3 bases at V and 4 bases at J, leaving 3 bases unmatched. CDR3 length: 15 residues. Germline V gives CDR1 DFQATT, CDR2 SNEGSKA (reference sequence). The CDR3 loop reads CSASKTSGRADTQYF. DNA of the CDR3: TGCAGTGCTAGTAAGACTAGCGGGAGGGCAGATACGCAGTATTTT.